These 15 T cell receptor beta chains were sequenced from one sample in a study of cytomegalovirus exposure and HLA in healthy donors. PCR primers comprised 60 Vbeta and 13 Jbeta primers. The data were produced by immunoSEQ multiplex PCR, yet TCRdb's version contains in-frame clones alone and is incomplete. The table includes tens of thousands of clones, 73% detected once. Sequenced sample: PBMCs. Source of these receptors: a man aged 45-65 years in good health and CMV-seronegative.

J is TRBJ1-2 and V is TRBV19; perhaps TRBD1 as D (6 bases). Trimming took off 6 bases at V and 8 bases at J, with 19 bases between the two ends. This CDR3 has 14 residues. Germline CDR1 LNHDA, CDR2 SQIVND (reference sequence). The CDR3 sequence: CASSSTGYLKGYTF. CDR3 DNA: TGTGCCAGTAGCTCAACAGGGTATTTGAAAGGCTACACCTTC. Drawing the rest from reference TRBV19 and TRBJ1-2, the complete variable domain is DGGITQSPKYLFRKEGQNVTLSCEQNLNHDAMYWYRQDPGQGLRLIYYSQIVNDFQKGDIAEGYSVSREKKESFPLTVTSAQKNPTAFYLCASSSTGYLKGYTFGSGTRLTVV.

CDR3: CATSRETAPYEQYF. The CDR3 DNA is TGTGCCACCAGCAGAGAAACAGCTCCCTACGAGCAGTACTTC. V and J are TRBV15 and TRBJ2-7; D is undetermined. Trimming took off 0 bases at V and 2 bases at J, with 8 bases between the two ends. This CDR3 is built from 14 residues. Germline values: CDR1 LNHNV, CDR2 YYDKDF (reference sequence).

V and J are TRBV11-2 and TRBJ1-3; tentatively, D is TRBD1 (5 bases). CDR1 and CDR2 from the germline V gene are SGHAT and FQNNGV. The CDR3 covers 15 residues. V shed 5 bases and J shed 0 bases, with 11 bases lying between them. The DNA of the CDR3 is TGTGCCAGCAGCCTGGGGGGGGTCTCTGGAAACACCATATATTTT. Translating gives CASSLGGVSGNTIYF.

This clone was seen a few times. The chain is built from TRBV28 and TRBJ2-1; 8 bases align to TRBD1. Germline trimming cut 6 bases from V and 7 bases from J; bases unmatched to any gene: 5. The CDR3 sequence is 13 residues long. In germline, CDR1 is MDHEN, CDR2 SYDVKM. CDR3 amino acids: CASRGQVWNEQFF. In DNA, the CDR3 is TGTGCCAGCAGGGGACAGGTTTGGAATGAGCAGTTCTTC.

This clone was observed a handful of times. This rearrangement joins TRBV18 to TRBJ2-7; D perhaps matches TRBD1 (6 bases). CDR3 length: 12 residues. CDR1 and CDR2 from the germline V gene are KGHSH and LQKENI. V was cut by 3 bases and J by 6 bases, with 9 bases left in between. The CDR3 DNA is TGTGCCAGCTCACCGACAGGTGCCGAGCAGTACTTC. It yields the protein CASSPTGAEQYF.

The chain employs TRBV5-1 and TRBJ1-1, with D uncertain. Trimming took 4 bases from V and 1 from J, leaving 11 bases between them. The CDR3 has 14 residues. The germline gives CDR1 SGHRS, CDR2 YFSETQ. The CDR3 DNA sequence: TGCGCCAGCAGCAATAGGACTGGGAACACTGAAGCTTTCTTT. It specifies CASSNRTGNTEAFF.

The genes are TRBV19 and TRBJ2-5, with 15 bases matching TRBD2. CDR3 size: 15 residues. Per germline, CDR1 LNHDA and CDR2 SQIVND (reference sequence). The ends lost 10 bases at V and 4 bases at J; junction bases unmatched: 7. The CDR3 loop reads CATARTSGGGETQYF. The CDR3 DNA sequence: TGTGCCACCGCCCGGACTAGCGGGGGGGGAGAGACCCAGTACTTC.

This clone was counted once. The chain carries TRBV29-1 and TRBJ2-3; 8 nucleotides match TRBD1. The CDR3 runs to 13 residues. Germline CDR1 SQVTM, CDR2 ANQGSEA. After removal of 4 bases from V and 4 bases from J, the junction contained 4 bases not matched to a gene. The CDR3 region is CSVAGGEADTQYF. The CDR3 coding sequence is TGCAGCGTTGCAGGGGGCGAAGCAGATACGCAGTATTTT.

J is TRBJ1-4 and V is TRBV6-1; 7 nucleotides agree with TRBD1. The CDR3 runs 16 residues. V shed 1 base and J 7 bases; nucleotides not matched to a gene: 9. Germline lookup yields CDR1 MNHNS and CDR2 SASEGT. The CDR3 sequence is CASSEGLRQGIEKLFF. CDR3 nucleotide sequence: TGTGCCAGCAGTGAAGGTTTGAGACAGGGTATTGAAAAACTGTTTTTT.

The chain joins TRBV7-9 to TRBJ2-5, with 14 nucleotides matching TRBD2. The CDR3 is 17 amino acids. The ends lost 3 bases at V and 0 bases at J; junction bases unmatched: 3. The germline gives CDR1 SEHNR, CDR2 FQNEAQ (reference sequence). The CDR3 DNA is TGTGCCAGCAGCTTCCCGGGACTAGCGGGGGACCAAGAGACCCAGTACTTC. This translates into CASSFPGLAGDQETQYF.

This rearrangement joins TRBV6-1 to TRBJ1-3; TRBD1 matches 7 bases. Germline assignment: CDR1 MNHNS and CDR2 SASEGT. The CDR3 contains 15 residues. J was trimmed by 0 bases and V by 6 bases; bases with no gene match: 5. CDR3 sequence reads: CASRRQGNSGNTIYF. CDR3 nucleotide sequence: TGTGCCAGCAGGCGACAGGGAAACTCTGGAAACACCATATATTTT.

A single count supports this clone. The gene calls are TRBV2 and TRBJ2-7, with a possible D match to TRBD2 (5 bases). Trimming shortened V by 5 bases and J by 2 bases, and 10 bases separated the two germline ends. The germline V gene has CDR1 SNHLY and CDR2 FYNNEI. CDR3 length: 13 amino acids. DNA of the CDR3: TGTGCCAGCAGTTCGAGGGTAACCTACGAGCAGTACTTC. Protein sequence: CASSSRVTYEQYF.

This clone qualifies as medium-sized. Other DNA sequences in this specimen translate into the identical CDR3. Written as DNA, the CDR3 is TGTGCCTCAGGGCCATGGGCGGGGCCCTCCTACGAGCAGTACTTC. Residues: CASGPWAGPSYEQYF. The V call is TRBV30, the J call TRBJ2-7, with D possibly matching TRBD2 (6 bases). This CDR3 comprises 15 residues. Germline V gene data show CDR1 as GTSNPN and CDR2 as SVGIG (reference sequence). Trimming cost V 7 bases and J 0 bases, with 19 bases left between them.

This clone was counted once. V usage is TRBV7-8 and J usage is TRBJ1-5; D is possibly TRBD1 (5 bases). CDR1 is SGHVS, CDR2 FQNEAQ, per germline. The length of the CDR3 is 16 residues. Trimming cost V 1 base and J 8 bases, with 18 bases left between them. CDR3 protein: CASSLEGKARREPQHF. The CDR3 nucleotides read TGTGCCAGCAGCTTAGAGGGGAAGGCACGAAGGGAGCCCCAGCATTTT.

Concerning this clone: At one of its ends the junction is not consistent with the germline gene, which may arise from a read error. The rearrangement links TRBV5-8 to TRBJ1-2, with D possibly TRBD1 on 5 matching bases. The CDR3 totals 12 residues. Germline CDR1 and CDR2: SGHTS and YDEGEE. The CDR3 coding sequence is TGTGCCAGCAGGTTGGACCGGGGGGGCTACACCTTC. Translation gives CASRLDRGGYTF.